A selection of T cell receptor beta chains follows, all from one sample in a study of shared clonotypes between healthy human individuals. The protocol was immunoSEQ multiplex PCR, while the TCRdb copy is restricted to in-frame clones and leaves out a portion. This sample yields 550,000 to 800,000 clones, of which under 80% are seen a single time; 1.5% to 2% belongs to the top ten. Source material: memory CD4+ T cells sorted from blood. Receptor source: a woman aged 25 to 39 in good health. Each CDR3 is given with its conserved first and last residue. Fields, in order: clone size, V gene, J gene, D gene, CDR3 protein, CDR3 DNA. D genes are given only for firm matches. Only part of the rows carry a size: once, few, many, or a class if the clone is expanded.

.	TRBV10-3	TRBJ1-5	TRBD1	CAIEGTGPQGPDQPQHF	TGTGCCATCGAGGGGACAGGGCCCCAAGGTCCTGATCAGCCCCAGCATTTT
.	TRBV20-1	TRBJ1-2	.	CSATYGYTF	TGCAGTGCCACCTATGGCTACACCTTC
.	TRBV5-1	TRBJ2-7	.	CASRRTTGQDYYEQYF	TGCGCCAGCAGACGGACCACTGGACAGGACTACTACGAGCAGTACTTC
.	TRBV27	TRBJ2-4	.	CASSSLGTSPGVRYF	TGTGCCAGCAGTTCCTTAGGGACTTCACCAGGCGTCCGGTACTTC
.	TRBV27	TRBJ1-1	.	CASNSFAANTEAFF	TGTGCCAGCAACAGTTTTGCGGCAAACACTGAAGCTTTCTTT
.	TRBV4-1	TRBJ2-5	.	CASSQDPARRVQETQYF	TGCGCCAGCAGCCAAGATCCAGCTCGCCGGGTTCAAGAGACCCAGTACTTC
few	TRBV6-1	TRBJ2-7	TRBD2	CASSDWGGEQYF	TGTGCCAGCAGTGACTGGGGGGGCGAGCAGTACTTC
.	TRBV5-1	TRBJ2-3	.	CASSQPSTDTQYF	TGCGCCAGCAGCCAACCTAGCACAGATACGCAGTATTTT
.	TRBV11-3	TRBJ1-2	TRBD1	CASSRNRGSYGYTF	TGTGCCAGCAGCCGAAACAGGGGTTCCTATGGCTACACCTTC
once	TRBV29-1	TRBJ2-7	TRBD1	CSYWDREREQYF	TGCAGCTACTGGGACAGGGAAAGAGAGCAGTACTTC
many	TRBV2	TRBJ1-5	TRBD1	CASSGEGQGLQPQHF	TGTGCCAGCAGTGGGGAAGGACAGGGCCTTCAGCCCCAGCATTTT
.	TRBV28	TRBJ2-7	.	CASSSHQGALDEQYF	TGTGCCAGCAGTTCACACCAAGGGGCTCTGGACGAGCAGTACTTC
once	TRBV10-3	TRBJ2-6	.	CAIKGSTGREGSGANVLTF	TGTGCCATCAAAGGGTCTACAGGGAGGGAAGGCTCTGGGGCCAACGTCCTGACTTTC
.	TRBV19	TRBJ1-5	.	CASSAQGWGQPQHF	TGTGCCAGTAGTGCGCAGGGGTGGGGACAGCCCCAGCATTTT
.	TRBV28	TRBJ2-7	TRBD1	CASSSSPGQGAGYEQYF	TGTGCCAGCAGTTCCTCCCCGGGACAGGGGGCCGGGTACGAGCAGTACTTC
.	TRBV5-6	TRBJ1-2	.	CASSLEGWGYTF	TGTGCCAGCAGCTTGGAGGGTTGGGGCTACACCTTC
.	TRBV7-8	TRBJ1-2	.	CASSLKGDGGYTF	TGTGCCAGCAGCTTAAAAGGGGATGGTGGCTACACCTTC
.	TRBV4-2	TRBJ2-7	.	CASQNNLAGSDEQYF	TGTGCCAGCCAGAATAACCTGGCGGGGTCCGACGAGCAGTACTTC
.	TRBV10-2	TRBJ2-1	TRBD2	CASSEWVAGVDEQFF	TGCGCCAGCAGTGAGTGGGTAGCGGGAGTTGATGAGCAGTTCTTC
.	TRBV5-1	TRBJ2-5	TRBD2	CASSNRDYKETQYF	TGCGCCAGCAGCAACCGGGACTATAAAGAGACCCAGTACTTC
.	TRBV30	TRBJ2-3	.	CAWRGTSDLTDTQYF	TGTGCCTGGAGGGGGACCTCGGACCTCACAGATACGCAGTATTTT
few	TRBV6-6	TRBJ1-5	.	CASSYSSNQPQHF	TGTGCCAGCAGTTACTCGAGCAATCAGCCCCAGCATTTT
.	TRBV10-2	TRBJ2-2	.	CASSLAASTGELFF	TGCGCCAGCAGTCTTGCAGCGAGCACCGGGGAGCTGTTTTTT
.	TRBV5-1	TRBJ1-1	.	CASSAGHRNTEAFF	TGCGCCAGCAGCGCGGGACATCGGAACACTGAAGCTTTCTTT
few	TRBV6-1	TRBJ1-5	.	CASSLYPNQPQHF	TGTGCCAGCAGTTTATACCCAAATCAGCCCCAGCATTTT
.	TRBV7-9	TRBJ2-1	.	CASSLAPASEQFF	TGTGCCAGCAGCTTAGCTCCCGCAAGTGAGCAGTTCTTC
.	TRBV9	TRBJ2-7	.	CASSVGGSRNEQYF	TGTGCCAGCAGCGTTGGGGGGTCACGGAACGAGCAGTACTTC
few	TRBV20-1	TRBJ2-7	.	CSASSSSEQYF	TGCAGTGCTAGTTCTAGCTCCGAGCAGTACTTC
.	TRBV2	TRBJ1-5	.	CASKEGVSPQHF	TGTGCCAGCAAGGAGGGGGTCTCGCCCCAGCATTTT
.	TRBV2	TRBJ2-1	.	CASSRGTPISNEQFF	TGTGCCAGCAGTAGGGGGACTCCTATCTCGAATGAGCAGTTCTTC
.	TRBV2	TRBJ2-5	.	CASKGGETQYF	TGTGCCAGCAAGGGGGGGGAGACCCAGTACTTC
.	TRBV5-4	TRBJ2-3	.	CASSLAISTSTDTQYF	TGTGCCAGCAGCTTGGCTATCAGCACTAGCACAGATACGCAGTATTTT
.	TRBV5-8	TRBJ2-3	TRBD2	CASSRLAQRTDTQYF	TGTGCCAGCAGCCGACTAGCGCAGCGCACAGATACGCAGTATTTT